This T cell receptor (beta chain) was profiled in a study of neurological immune-mediated disorders. TCRdb fed the 5' RACE reads into MiXCR, producing one record per CDR3 protein. Of tens of thousands of distinct CDR3 sequences in the sample, more than 9% were seen once. This clonotype was observed many times. The germline V gene has CDR1 SEHNR and CDR2 FQNEAQ (reference sequence). V lost 6 bases and J lost 1, with 10 bases in between. The CDR3 has 14 amino acids. The J gene is TRBJ2-1, the V gene TRBV7-9, with D perhaps TRBD2 (5 bases). Sequencing input: PBMCs. The source of this sequence is a woman between 55 and 75 years old with HTLV-1-associated myelopathy (HAM/TSP). CDR3 nucleotides: TGTGCCAGCAGAAACACGGGGTCCTACAATGAGCAGTTCTTC. Amino acid sequence: CASRNTGSYNEQFF.